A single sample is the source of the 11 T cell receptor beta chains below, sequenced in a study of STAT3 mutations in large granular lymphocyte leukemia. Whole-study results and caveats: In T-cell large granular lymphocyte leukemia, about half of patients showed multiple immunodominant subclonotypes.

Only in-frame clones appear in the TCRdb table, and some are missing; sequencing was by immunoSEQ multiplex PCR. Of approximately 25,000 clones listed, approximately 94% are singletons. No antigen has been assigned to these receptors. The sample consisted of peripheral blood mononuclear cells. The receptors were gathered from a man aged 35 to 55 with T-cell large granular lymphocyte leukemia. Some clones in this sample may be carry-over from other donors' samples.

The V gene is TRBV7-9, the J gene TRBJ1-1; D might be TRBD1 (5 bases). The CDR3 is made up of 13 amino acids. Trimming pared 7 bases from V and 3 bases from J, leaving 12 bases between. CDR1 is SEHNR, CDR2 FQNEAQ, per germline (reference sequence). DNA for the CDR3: TGTGCCAGCACCCCTTGGGGGGACACTGAAGCTTTCTTT. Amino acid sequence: CASTPWGDTEAFF.

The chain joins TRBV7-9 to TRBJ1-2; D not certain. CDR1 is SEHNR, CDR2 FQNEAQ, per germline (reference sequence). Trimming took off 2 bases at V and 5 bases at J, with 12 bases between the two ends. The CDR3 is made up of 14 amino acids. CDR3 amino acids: CASSLTSVGYGYTF. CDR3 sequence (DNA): TGTGCCAGCAGCTTAACTTCAGTTGGGTATGGCTACACCTTC.

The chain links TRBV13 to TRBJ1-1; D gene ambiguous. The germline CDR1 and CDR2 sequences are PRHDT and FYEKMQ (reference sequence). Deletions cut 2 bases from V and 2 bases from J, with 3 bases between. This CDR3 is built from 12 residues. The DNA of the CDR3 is TGTGCCAGCAGCTTACCCAACACTGAAGCTTTCTTT. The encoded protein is CASSLPNTEAFF.

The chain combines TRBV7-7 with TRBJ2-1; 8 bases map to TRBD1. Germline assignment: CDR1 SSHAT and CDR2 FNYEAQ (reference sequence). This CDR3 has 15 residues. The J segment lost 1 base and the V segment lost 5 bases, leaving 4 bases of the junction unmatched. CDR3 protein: CASSLDRGSYNEQFF. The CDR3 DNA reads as TGTGCCAGCAGCCTCGACAGGGGTTCCTACAATGAGCAGTTCTTC.

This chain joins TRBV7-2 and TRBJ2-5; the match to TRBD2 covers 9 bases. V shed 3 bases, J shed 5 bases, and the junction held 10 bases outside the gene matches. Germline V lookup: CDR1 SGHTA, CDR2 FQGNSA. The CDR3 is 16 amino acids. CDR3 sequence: CASSFLAGSKLETQYF. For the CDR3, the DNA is TGTGCCAGCAGCTTTCTAGCGGGGTCCAAGTTGGAGACCCAGTACTTC.

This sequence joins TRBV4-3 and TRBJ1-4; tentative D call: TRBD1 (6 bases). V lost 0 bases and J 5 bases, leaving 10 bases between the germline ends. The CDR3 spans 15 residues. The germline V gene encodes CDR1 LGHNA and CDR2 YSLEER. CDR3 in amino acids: CASSQDQGLNEKLFF. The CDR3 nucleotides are TGCGCCAGCAGCCAAGACCAGGGGCTAAATGAAAAACTGTTTTTT.

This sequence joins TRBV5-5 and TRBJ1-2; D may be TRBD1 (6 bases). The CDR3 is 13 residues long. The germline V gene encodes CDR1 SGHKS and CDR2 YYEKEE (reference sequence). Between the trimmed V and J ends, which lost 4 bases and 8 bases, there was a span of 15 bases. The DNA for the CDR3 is TGTGCCAGCAGCCCGGACAGCGGTAGGGGCTACACCTTC. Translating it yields CASSPDSGRGYTF.

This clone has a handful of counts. The CDR3 DNA reads as TGCAGCGTTGAGGCGGACAGGGATGGCTACACCTTC. Protein: CSVEADRDGYTF. The chain recombines TRBV29-1 with TRBJ1-2; 8 bases align to TRBD1. Germline V gives CDR1 SQVTM, CDR2 ANQGSEA. The CDR3 covers 12 residues. With 3 bases clipped from V and 6 bases from J, the junction kept 3 bases outside the gene matches.

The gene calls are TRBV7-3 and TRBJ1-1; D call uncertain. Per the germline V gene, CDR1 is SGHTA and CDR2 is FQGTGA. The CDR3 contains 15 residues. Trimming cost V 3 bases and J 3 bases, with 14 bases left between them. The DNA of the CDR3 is TGTGCCAGCAGCTTCAAGGGAGGTCGGGACACTGAAGCTTTCTTT. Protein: CASSFKGGRDTEAFF.

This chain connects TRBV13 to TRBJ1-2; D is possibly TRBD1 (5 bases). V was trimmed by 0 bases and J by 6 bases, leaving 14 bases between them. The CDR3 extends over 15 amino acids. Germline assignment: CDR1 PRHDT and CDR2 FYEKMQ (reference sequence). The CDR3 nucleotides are TGTGCCAGCAGCTTAGGCCAAGGGGAATGGGATGGCTACACCTTC. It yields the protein CASSLGQGEWDGYTF.

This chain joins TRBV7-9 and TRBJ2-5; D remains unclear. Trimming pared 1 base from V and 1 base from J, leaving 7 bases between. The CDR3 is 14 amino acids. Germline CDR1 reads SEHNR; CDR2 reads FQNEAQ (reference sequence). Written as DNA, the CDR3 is TGTGCCAGCAGCTTAGTGGCAGTCCAAGAGACCCAGTACTTC. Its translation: CASSLVAVQETQYF.